The 28 T cell receptor beta chains given below trace back to one sample, sequenced in a study of cytomegalovirus exposure and HLA in healthy donors. PCR was performed using 60 Vbeta and 13 Jbeta primers. TCRdb keeps only in-frame clones here, not all; method: immunoSEQ multiplex PCR. The table records 58,000 or so clones, 71% of them present only once. The sequencing sample was made of PBMCs. These receptors were taken from a man aged 50 to 59 in good health and CMV-seropositive.

This chain connects TRBV5-1 to TRBJ1-6; D perhaps matches TRBD1 (6 bases). CDR1 is SGHRS, CDR2 YFSETQ, per germline. The CDR3 covers 15 residues. Trimming removed 1 base at V and 4 bases at J, with 9 bases between. CDR3 nucleotides: TGCGCCAGCAGCTTGTCAGGGGATTATAATTCACCCCTCCACTTT. Protein product: CASSLSGDYNSPLHF.

This clone came up a few times. The rearrangement joins TRBV7-3 to TRBJ1-1; the match to TRBD1 covers 9 bases. V shed 5 bases, J shed 7 bases, and the junction held 11 bases outside the gene matches. The CDR3 extends over 15 amino acids. From germline, CDR1 is SGHTA and CDR2 FQGTGA. The CDR3 DNA reads TGTGCCAGCAGCCCAAATACAGGGGGCTACGGTGAAGCTTTCTTT. Translation gives CASSPNTGGYGEAFF. The full variable domain, with the rest looked up from reference TRBV7-3 and TRBJ1-1, is GAGVSQTPSNKVTEKGKYVELRCDPISGHTALYWYRQSLGQGPEFLIYFQGTGAADDSGLPNDRFFAVRPEGSVSTLKIQRTERGDSAVYLCASSPNTGGYGEAFFGQGTRLTVV.

This chain joins TRBV12-5 and TRBJ2-5, with D possibly being TRBD1 (5 bases). Trimming stripped 3 bases from V and 3 bases from J, with 14 bases between. Germline V gene data show CDR1 as LGHNT and CDR2 as FRNRAP. The CDR3 length is 15 residues. CDR3 residues: CASGLLQVPEETQYF. In nucleotides, the CDR3 is TGTGCTAGTGGTTTACTACAGGTACCTGAAGAGACCCAGTACTTC. The full variable domain, its missing parts supplied by reference TRBV12-5 and TRBJ2-5, is DARVTQTPRHKVTEMGQEVTMRCQPILGHNTVFWYRQTMMQGLELLAYFRNRAPLDDSGMPKDRFSAEMPDATLATLKIQPSEPRDSAVYFCASGLLQVPEETQYFGPGTRLLVL.

CDR3 sequence (DNA): TGTGCCAGCAGCAGGATCCGGGACAGGCTCCTAACGAACACCGGGGAGCTGTTTTTT. This sequence encodes CASSRIRDRLLTNTGELFF. The chain joins TRBV5-6 to TRBJ2-2, with 8 nucleotides matching TRBD1. The CDR3 loop spans 19 amino acids. The junction had 14 bases not matched to a gene; V was cut back by 4 bases and J by 0 bases. Looked up from germline, CDR1 is SGHDT and CDR2 is YYEEEE.

The chain recombines TRBV6-1 with TRBJ1-6, with D hard to call. The CDR3 is made up of 13 amino acids. Germline V CDR1 and CDR2: MNHNS, SASEGT. V lost 8 bases, J lost 6 bases, and 11 bases lay in between. In nucleotides, the CDR3 is TGTGCCAGCGATGTGGAGGTTAATTCACCCCTCCACTTT. Protein: CASDVEVNSPLHF.

The V gene is TRBV28, the J gene TRBJ2-3; TRBD2 is a possible D gene (5 bases). The CDR3 runs 13 residues. Germline loops: CDR1 MDHEN, CDR2 SYDVKM. Trimming cost V 2 bases and J 13 bases, with 16 bases left between them. The chain's CDR3 is CASSLHRALEEYF. The CDR3 DNA follows: TGTGCCAGCAGTTTACACCGGGCCCTGGAGGAGTATTTT.

This sequence joins TRBV7-2 and TRBJ1-1; TRBD1 matches at 7 bases. The CDR3 extends over 19 amino acids. V was clipped by 3 bases and J by 3 bases; unmatched bases: 19. Germline loops: CDR1 SGHTA, CDR2 FQGNSA. CDR3: CASSFRPIRQGASYTEAFF. CDR3 nucleotide sequence: TGTGCCAGCAGCTTCCGACCCATTCGACAGGGTGCCTCCTACACTGAAGCTTTCTTT.

V and J are TRBV27 and TRBJ2-7, with TRBD1 matching over 10 bases. Germline lookup yields CDR1 MNHEY and CDR2 SMNVEV (reference sequence). The CDR3 has 14 amino acids. After removal of 6 bases from V and 3 bases from J, the junction contained 5 bases not matched to a gene. CDR3 region: CASRRRTGGYEQYF. CDR3 DNA: TGTGCCAGCAGGCGACGGACAGGGGGCTACGAGCAGTACTTC.

The chain has TRBV23-1 and TRBJ1-5, with a weak D call TRBD1 (5 bases). TRBV23-1 is given ORF status, its function remaining uncertain. The CDR3 has 15 amino acids. The V end lost 6 bases, the J end lost 1 base, and 13 bases lay between the germline ends. Written as DNA, the CDR3 is TGCGCCAGCAGGGGCAGAAAGGGGAGCAATCAGCCCCAGCATTTT. It encodes CASRGRKGSNQPQHF.

The chain carries TRBV20-1 and TRBJ1-2; D gene ambiguous. V was trimmed by 2 bases and J by 7 bases, leaving 5 bases between them. This CDR3 region has 10 residues. CDR1 DFQATT and CDR2 SNEGSKA come from the germline V gene (reference sequence). The CDR3, as DNA: TGCAGTGCTAGATCAGGTGGCTACACCTTC. It yields the protein CSARSGGYTF.

In this sample, this clone turned up a few times. The gene calls are TRBV7-6 and TRBJ2-7; 7 nucleotides line up with TRBD1. The CDR3 contains 13 residues. V lost 5 bases to trimming and J lost 7 bases; unmatched junction nucleotides: 8. Germline CDR1 SGHVS, CDR2 FNYEAQ. In nucleotides, the CDR3 is TGTGCCAGCAGCCGCGACAGGGTAGGGGAGCAGTACTTC. It codes for CASSRDRVGEQYF. The variable domain in full, completed from reference TRBV7-6 and TRBJ2-7, reads GAGVSQSPRYKVTKRGQDVALRCDPISGHVSLYWYRQALGQGPEFLTYFNYEAQQDKSGLPNDRFSAERPEGSISTLTIQRTEQRDSAMYRCASSRDRVGEQYFGPGTRLTVT.

This chain links TRBV6-5 with TRBJ1-1, with D possibly matching TRBD1 (6 bases). Germline V gene lookup returns CDR1 MNHEY and CDR2 SVGAGI. The CDR3 has 13 residues. V gave up 7 bases and J gave up 4 bases, with 13 bases separating them. The CDR3 DNA sequence: TGTGCCAGCACCCTAATAGGGGGCACTGAAGCTTTCTTT. Translating it yields CASTLIGGTEAFF.

This sequence joins TRBV5-1 and TRBJ2-3, with TRBD2 matching over 9 bases. Per germline, CDR1 SGHRS and CDR2 YFSETQ. Germline trimming cut 4 bases from V and 1 base from J; bases unmatched to any gene: 10. The CDR3 contains 17 residues. The CDR3 DNA follows: TGCGCCAGCAGCCGAAACTTAGCGGGAGATGGCACAGATACGCAGTATTTT. This sequence encodes CASSRNLAGDGTDTQYF.

The rearrangement uses TRBV30 and TRBJ2-5; TRBD2 might be the D (5 bases). CDR3 size: 14 residues. Germline V gives CDR1 GTSNPN, CDR2 SVGIG (reference sequence). V dropped 1 base and J dropped 7 bases, with 16 bases sitting between them. This chain's CDR3 is CAWSGPDLGGTQYF. The CDR3 DNA reads as TGTGCCTGGAGTGGTCCGGACCTTGGAGGGACCCAGTACTTC.

This rearrangement joins TRBV4-1 to TRBJ2-4; no clear D. Germline V lookup: CDR1 MGHRA, CDR2 YSYEKL. CDR3 size: 17 residues. V lost 0 bases and J lost 0, with 12 bases in between. The CDR3 reads CASSQDYEILAKNIQYF. The CDR3 DNA sequence: TGCGCCAGCAGCCAAGATTATGAGATTTTAGCCAAAAACATTCAGTACTTC.

V and J are TRBV10-3 and TRBJ2-5, with 9 bases lining up with TRBD1. The CDR3 loop spans 11 amino acids. Germline CDR1 is ENHRY and CDR2 is SYGVKD. V dropped 10 bases and J dropped 9; count of bases not matched to a gene: 6. The CDR3 nucleotides read TGTGCCAGTGGACAGGGGACGGCCCAGTACTTC. This encodes CASGQGTAQYF.

The rearrangement uses TRBV5-4 and TRBJ2-7, with D uncertain. The CDR3 extends over 11 amino acids. V was pared by 3 bases and J by 4 bases, with 5 bases between. Germline values: CDR1 SGHNT, CDR2 YYREEE (reference sequence). CDR3 bases: TGTGCCAGCAGCTCGCAGTACGAGCAGTACTTC. It is translated as CASSSQYEQYF.

This sequence joins TRBV4-3 and TRBJ1-4; unclear D gene. The CDR3 sequence is 17 residues long. Germline V gene sequence: CDR1 LGHNA, CDR2 YSLEER. Trimming took 0 bases from V and 0 from J, leaving 11 bases between them. The CDR3 here is CASSQEPHPTTNEKLFF. The DNA of the CDR3 is TGCGCCAGCAGCCAAGAACCCCACCCTACAACTAATGAAAAACTGTTTTTT.

This clone was counted only a few times. The V and J genes are TRBV6-1 and TRBJ1-1; no firm D call. This CDR3 contains 12 residues. Germline-derived CDR1 and CDR2 are MNHNS and SASEGT. Between the trimmed V and J ends, which lost 6 bases and 1 base, there was a span of 6 bases. In DNA, the CDR3 is TGTGCCAGCAGGGAGACGAACACTGAAGCTTTCTTT. Translating it yields CASRETNTEAFF.

The V and J genes are TRBV5-1 and TRBJ1-2, with 9 bases aligning to TRBD1. CDR1 and CDR2 (germline): SGHRS, YFSETQ. Trimming cost V 4 bases and J 4 bases; bases outside gene matches: 14. The CDR3 length is 17 residues. CDR3 sequence (DNA): TGCGCCAGCAGCCTAACGGGACAGGGTATGGAGAGCTATGGCTACACCTTC. This translates into CASSLTGQGMESYGYTF.

J is TRBJ2-5 and V is TRBV11-3, with 11 bases matching TRBD2. The CDR3 runs 15 residues. Trimming cost V 5 bases and J 6 bases; bases outside gene matches: 8. Germline V CDR1 and CDR2: SGHNT, YENEEA. The CDR3 region is CASSKASGGLQTQYF. The CDR3 DNA reads TGTGCCAGCAGCAAGGCTAGCGGGGGGTTGCAGACCCAGTACTTC.

This clone was picked up one time. The V call is TRBV6-5, the J call TRBJ2-1; tentatively, D is TRBD2 (5 bases). Germline V gene lookup returns CDR1 MNHEY and CDR2 SVGAGI. V shed 0 bases and J shed 3 bases, with 9 bases lying between them. The CDR3 contains 15 residues. CDR3 amino acids: CASSYSTAVYNEQFF. Here the CDR3 DNA reads TGTGCCAGCAGTTACTCAACAGCGGTCTACAATGAGCAGTTCTTC.

The chain carries TRBV2 and TRBJ1-1, with 12 bases that match TRBD1. V lost 8 bases to trimming and J lost 1 base; unmatched junction nucleotides: 2. There are 14 residues in the CDR3. Germline lookup yields CDR1 SNHLY and CDR2 FYNNEI. CDR3 DNA sequence: TGTGCCAGCCGGGACAGGGGGCAGAACACTGAAGCTTTCTTT. Amino acids: CASRDRGQNTEAFF.

The chain has TRBV6-5 and TRBJ2-7; D perhaps matches TRBD2 (8 bases). This CDR3 contains 16 residues. The germline gives CDR1 MNHEY, CDR2 SVGAGI. V was cut by 1 base and J by 7 bases, with 20 bases left in between. Here the CDR3 reads CASSYFPGRGQGEQYF. The CDR3, as DNA: TGTGCCAGCAGTTACTTCCCCGGGAGGGGGCAGGGTGAGCAGTACTTC.

This chain connects TRBV5-1 to TRBJ2-7, with 7 bases fitting TRBD2. This CDR3 is built from 15 residues. The ends lost 0 bases at V and 3 bases at J; junction bases unmatched: 6. In germline, CDR1 is SGHRS, CDR2 YFSETQ. DNA for the CDR3: TGCGCCAGCAGCTTGGTAGGGGACTACCTCTACGAGCAGTACTTC. This sequence encodes CASSLVGDYLYEQYF.

J is TRBJ2-2 and V is TRBV28, with a possible D match to TRBD1 (5 bases). The germline gives CDR1 MDHEN, CDR2 SYDVKM. V dropped 4 bases and J dropped 4 bases, with 10 bases sitting between them. The CDR3 covers 14 residues. The CDR3 protein is CASSSPQGTGELFF. The CDR3 nucleotides are TGTGCCAGCAGTTCCCCCCAGGGCACCGGGGAGCTGTTTTTT.

This chain joins TRBV5-4 and TRBJ2-2; 15 positions match TRBD2. The CDR3 is 17 residues long. J was trimmed by 3 bases and V by 4 bases; bases with no gene match: 4. Germline V CDR1 and CDR2: SGHNT, YYREEE (reference sequence). CDR3 protein: CASSPRTSGRDTGELFF. Here the CDR3 DNA reads TGTGCCAGCAGCCCCCGGACTAGCGGGAGGGACACCGGGGAGCTGTTTTTT.

The chain combines TRBV7-9 with TRBJ2-7; possibly TRBD2 for D (6 bases). CDR1 and CDR2 from the germline V gene are SEHNR and FQNEAQ (reference sequence). There are 14 residues in the CDR3. Trimming took 4 bases from V and 5 from J, leaving 15 bases between them. The CDR3 nucleotides read TGTGCCAGCAGCTCTCCCGGGAGAACCGACGAGCAGTACTTC. Translating gives CASSSPGRTDEQYF.